These T cell receptor beta chains were read from a single sample in a study of blood T cell repertoires in COVID-19. Only in-frame clones appear in the TCRdb table, and some are missing; sequencing was by immunoSEQ multiplex PCR. The sample gives around 620,000 clones, approximately 90% of which show up once; about 0.26% is in the top ten. What was sequenced was peripheral blood. The receptors stem from a woman aged 18-29 years with acute or convalescent COVID-19. The CDR3 runs from the conserved cysteine through the conserved F or W. The order of the fields is clone size, D gene, J gene, V gene, CDR3 DNA, CDR3 protein. The D gene is left open where the match is weak. Size is stated for part of the rows, as once, few or many counts, or as a class when the clone is expanded.

-	-	TRBJ2-1	TRBV30	TGTGCCTGGAGTGGGCTCCGGCGGTCCTACAATGAGCAGTTCTTC	CAWSGLRRSYNEQFF
-	TRBD1	TRBJ2-5	TRBV29-1	TGCAGCGTCGACCGACAGGGGAGGAAGACCCAGTACTTC	CSVDRQGRKTQYF
-	-	TRBJ1-2	TRBV4-3	TGCGCCAGCAGCCAAGTAGTAGGACAGAACTATGGCTACACCTTC	CASSQVVGQNYGYTF
-	-	TRBJ2-2	TRBV5-1	TGCGCCAGCAGCCCGGAGACAGTCGGCACCGGGGAGCTGTTTTTT	CASSPETVGTGELFF
-	-	TRBJ1-2	TRBV4-3	TGCGCCAGCAGTTCGGCAGGAGGGGATGGCTACACCTTC	CASSSAGGDGYTF
-	TRBD2	TRBJ2-3	TRBV4-2	TGTGCCAGCAGCCAAGTTACTGTCCGGGGGGGGTCAGATACGCAGTATTTT	CASSQVTVRGGSDTQYF
-	-	TRBJ1-2	TRBV30	TGTGCCTGGAGTCCCCCAGGGTTCTATGGCTACACCTTC	CAWSPPGFYGYTF
-	TRBD2	TRBJ2-3	TRBV4-3	TGCGCCAGCACACGGACTAGCGGGGGATACACAGATACGCAGTATTTT	CASTRTSGGYTDTQYF
once	-	TRBJ2-5	TRBV10-3	TGTGCCATCAGTGGCGACAGCCAAGAGACCCAGTACTTC	CAISGDSQETQYF
-	-	TRBJ2-3	TRBV4-1	TGCGCCAGCAGCCAAGCCCACCTTAGGGGTGTGCGGCCAGGCACAGATACGCAGTATTTT	CASSQAHLRGVRPGTDTQYF
-	-	TRBJ1-1	TRBV6-5	TGTGCCAGCACCTCAGGTGAGAACACTGAAGCTTTCTTT	CASTSGENTEAFF
-	-	TRBJ1-6	TRBV2	TGTGCCAGCAGTGAATTGAAGGGGAATTCACCCCTCCACTTT	CASSELKGNSPLHF
-	-	TRBJ1-6	TRBV6-5	TGTGCCAGCAGTTTTTTAGGGGAAAATTCACCCCTCCACTTT	CASSFLGENSPLHF
-	-	TRBJ1-5	TRBV6-6	TGTGCCAGCGCAGAACAGGGACGTCGCAATCAGCCCCAGCATTTT	CASAEQGRRNQPQHF
-	TRBD2	TRBJ2-5	TRBV7-2	TGTGCCAGCAGTGCTTGGGGGGGTCGAGAGACCCAGTACTTC	CASSAWGGRETQYF
-	-	TRBJ2-2	TRBV30	TGTGCCTGGACGAGGCCTCCCAACACCGGGGAGCTGTTTTTT	CAWTRPPNTGELFF
-	-	TRBJ1-2	TRBV2	TGTGCCAGCAGTGAAGCGAAAGGAAAGCGGGGCTACACCTTC	CASSEAKGKRGYTF
-	-	TRBJ1-6	TRBV2	TGTGCCAGCAGTGGGGCAGGGGCAAATAATTCACCCCTCCACTTT	CASSGAGANNSPLHF
-	-	TRBJ2-7	TRBV4-2	TGTGCCAGCAGCCAAGAACGGGGGAGCTCCTACGAGCAGTACTTC	CASSQERGSSYEQYF
-	-	TRBJ2-7	TRBV18	TGTGCCAGCTCACCGGACAGATCCTACGAGCAGTACTTC	CASSPDRSYEQYF
few	-	TRBJ1-1	TRBV2	TGTGCCAGCAGGGGACTAAACACTGAAGCTTTCTTT	CASRGLNTEAFF
few	TRBD1	TRBJ1-5	TRBV19	TGTGCCAGTAACCTGGGGACAGCCAATCAGCCCCAGCATTTT	CASNLGTANQPQHF
-	-	TRBJ1-1	TRBV18	TGTGCCAGCGCTTCACAGAGGAACACTGAAGCTTTCTTT	CASASQRNTEAFF
-	-	TRBJ1-1	TRBV7-9	TGTGCCAGCAGCTTAAGATCCCCAGGGAAGAACACTGAAGCTTTCTTT	CASSLRSPGKNTEAFF
-	-	TRBJ1-5	TRBV12-3/TRBV12-4	TGTGCCAGCAGTTTCGGCAATCAGCCCCAGCATTTT	CASSFGNQPQHF